The rows below give T cell receptor beta chains drawn from one sample of a study of T cell changes during pregnancy in multiple sclerosis. TCRdb's copy holds only in-frame clones and misses some; the assay was immunoSEQ multiplex PCR. Of fewer than 50,000 clones listed, roughly 91% are singletons. The material sequenced was CD8+ T cells from peripheral blood mononuclear cells, taken in the third trimester of pregnancy. All receptors come from a female donor with multiple sclerosis, enrolled in a pregnancy study. Each CDR3 is given with its conserved first and last residue. Fields, in order: D gene, clone size, J gene, V gene, CDR3 DNA, CDR3 protein. A D gene is named only where the DNA matches it firmly. Clone size is stated in some rows and not others, as once, few, many or a class when expanded.

d_gene: -
abundance: -
j_gene: TRBJ2-7
v_gene: TRBV19
CDR3nt: TGTGCCAGTAGCCCGACAGGAGCCCCCCCCTACGAGCAGTACTTC
CDR3aa: CASSPTGAPPYEQYF

d_gene: TRBD2
abundance: -
j_gene: TRBJ2-1
v_gene: TRBV19
CDR3nt: TGTGCCAGTAGTGTCCATAGCGGGGGGGACTACAATGAGCAGTTCTTC
CDR3aa: CASSVHSGGDYNEQFF

d_gene: -
abundance: -
j_gene: TRBJ2-5
v_gene: TRBV13
CDR3nt: TGTGCCAGCAGCTTACAGCAAGAGACCCAGTACTTC
CDR3aa: CASSLQQETQYF

d_gene: TRBD1
abundance: -
j_gene: TRBJ2-2
v_gene: TRBV30
CDR3nt: TGTGCCTGGACCCTGACAGGGCCCGGGGAGCTGTTTTTT
CDR3aa: CAWTLTGPGELFF

d_gene: -
abundance: -
j_gene: TRBJ1-5
v_gene: TRBV19
CDR3nt: TGTGCCAGTGTGAGGGGCGGGGCTTATAGCAATCAGCCCCAGCATTTT
CDR3aa: CASVRGGAYSNQPQHF

d_gene: TRBD2
abundance: -
j_gene: TRBJ2-2
v_gene: TRBV9
CDR3nt: TGTGCCAGCAGCGAACTAGCGGGGGTGGACACCGGGGAGCTGTTTTTT
CDR3aa: CASSELAGVDTGELFF

d_gene: TRBD2
abundance: once
j_gene: TRBJ2-7
v_gene: TRBV6-1
CDR3nt: TGTGCCAGCAGTGAAGGCCCTGGCAGGGAGGGCTACGAGCAGTACTTC
CDR3aa: CASSEGPGREGYEQYF

d_gene: -
abundance: -
j_gene: TRBJ1-1
v_gene: TRBV6-7
CDR3nt: TGTGCCAGCAGTGGAGGAATTAACACTGAAGCTTTCTTT
CDR3aa: CASSGGINTEAFF

d_gene: -
abundance: -
j_gene: TRBJ2-7
v_gene: TRBV11-2
CDR3nt: TGTGCCAGCAGCTACACACCCAGCTCCTACGAGCAGTACTTC
CDR3aa: CASSYTPSSYEQYF

d_gene: -
abundance: -
j_gene: TRBJ1-2
v_gene: TRBV5-6
CDR3nt: TGTGCCAGCACCTTAGGGGTACTCTATGGCTACACCTTC
CDR3aa: CASTLGVLYGYTF

d_gene: -
abundance: -
j_gene: TRBJ1-2
v_gene: TRBV27
CDR3nt: TGTGCCAGCAGTCCTTCCATCAGGGCGCATCATGGCTACACCTTC
CDR3aa: CASSPSIRAHHGYTF

d_gene: -
abundance: -
j_gene: TRBJ2-1
v_gene: TRBV7-2
CDR3nt: TGTGCCAGCTCCCTCTACCAGGGGTCGGATGAGCAGTTCTTC
CDR3aa: CASSLYQGSDEQFF

d_gene: TRBD1
abundance: -
j_gene: TRBJ1-2
v_gene: TRBV4-1
CDR3nt: TGCGCCAGCAGTGGGACAGGTGAGCCGAGGGGCAGTGGCTACACCTTC
CDR3aa: CASSGTGEPRGSGYTF

d_gene: -
abundance: -
j_gene: TRBJ2-7
v_gene: TRBV5-4
CDR3nt: TGTGCCAGCACCCAATCGTGGGGCCACTACGAGCAGTACTTC
CDR3aa: CASTQSWGHYEQYF

d_gene: TRBD2
abundance: -
j_gene: TRBJ2-7
v_gene: TRBV27
CDR3nt: TGTGCCAGCAGCACACTAGCGGGGTCCTCCTACGAGCAGTACTTC
CDR3aa: CASSTLAGSSYEQYF

d_gene: -
abundance: -
j_gene: TRBJ1-5
v_gene: TRBV5-6
CDR3nt: TGTGCCAGCAGCTACCAATTCGACAGTAGCAATCAGCCCCAGCATTTT
CDR3aa: CASSYQFDSSNQPQHF

d_gene: -
abundance: -
j_gene: TRBJ2-7
v_gene: TRBV25-1
CDR3nt: TGTGCCAGCAGAGACAGGAGCAACTACGAGCAGTACTTC
CDR3aa: CASRDRSNYEQYF

d_gene: -
abundance: -
j_gene: TRBJ2-7
v_gene: TRBV6-5
CDR3nt: TGTGCCAGCAGTTACGGAGGCGGCGTGTACGAGCAGTACTTC
CDR3aa: CASSYGGGVYEQYF

d_gene: -
abundance: once
j_gene: TRBJ1-2
v_gene: TRBV4-3
CDR3nt: TGCGCCAGCAGCCAAGTCTTGGGGAGTGACTATGGCTACACCTTC
CDR3aa: CASSQVLGSDYGYTF

d_gene: -
abundance: -
j_gene: TRBJ2-2
v_gene: TRBV5-4
CDR3nt: TGTGCCAGCAGCTTGAGCTTGGCAGGGCCTTCCGGGGAGCTGTTTTTT
CDR3aa: CASSLSLAGPSGELFF

d_gene: -
abundance: once
j_gene: TRBJ1-1
v_gene: TRBV6-5
CDR3nt: TGTGCCAGCAGTTACTTGTCAACAGGGCCGAACACTGAAGCTTTCTTT
CDR3aa: CASSYLSTGPNTEAFF

d_gene: -
abundance: -
j_gene: TRBJ2-5
v_gene: TRBV4-2
CDR3nt: TGTGCCAGCAGCCAAGATCTACGAGTCCAAGAGACCCAGTACTTC
CDR3aa: CASSQDLRVQETQYF

d_gene: TRBD2
abundance: -
j_gene: TRBJ2-7
v_gene: TRBV11-2
CDR3nt: TGTGCCAGCAGTCTGGGGGGGGTGGCCTACGAGCAGTACTTC
CDR3aa: CASSLGGVAYEQYF

d_gene: -
abundance: once
j_gene: TRBJ2-3
v_gene: TRBV7-2
CDR3nt: TGTGCCAGCAGCGTGGGGGCTTCTAGCACAGATACGCAGTATTTT
CDR3aa: CASSVGASSTDTQYF

d_gene: -
abundance: -
j_gene: TRBJ1-3
v_gene: TRBV21-1
CDR3nt: TGTGCCAGCAGCCCTACGGGGAACACCATATATTTT
CDR3aa: CASSPTGNTIYF

d_gene: -
abundance: -
j_gene: TRBJ2-2
v_gene: TRBV21-1
CDR3nt: TGTGCCAGCAGCAAACCAGCAGCGGGTGACACCGGGGAGCTGTTTTTT
CDR3aa: CASSKPAAGDTGELFF

d_gene: TRBD1
abundance: -
j_gene: TRBJ2-7
v_gene: TRBV30
CDR3nt: TGTGCCTGGAGTGCTGGACAGGGATATTCCTACGAGCAGTACTTC
CDR3aa: CAWSAGQGYSYEQYF

d_gene: TRBD1
abundance: -
j_gene: TRBJ1-1
v_gene: TRBV28
CDR3nt: TGTGCCAGCAGTTACAGGGGCCTGAACACTGAAGCTTTCTTT
CDR3aa: CASSYRGLNTEAFF

d_gene: -
abundance: few
j_gene: TRBJ2-6
v_gene: TRBV6-4
CDR3nt: TGTGCCAGCAGTGACTCGGTGCAGTCTGGGGCCAACGTCCTGACTTTC
CDR3aa: CASSDSVQSGANVLTF

d_gene: -
abundance: few
j_gene: TRBJ1-2
v_gene: TRBV21-1
CDR3nt: TGTGCCAGCGCACCCGAGGGGGTTAATGGCTACACCTTC
CDR3aa: CASAPEGVNGYTF

d_gene: TRBD1
abundance: few
j_gene: TRBJ2-3
v_gene: TRBV7-9
CDR3nt: TGTGCCAGCAGCTTAGCGGAGACAGGGGACACAGATACGCAGTATTTT
CDR3aa: CASSLAETGDTDTQYF

d_gene: TRBD1
abundance: -
j_gene: TRBJ1-2
v_gene: TRBV28
CDR3nt: TGTGCCAGCAGACCTACTTCCACAGGGGGCCTATGGGACTATGGCTACACCTTC
CDR3aa: CASRPTSTGGLWDYGYTF

d_gene: -
abundance: -
j_gene: TRBJ1-2
v_gene: TRBV4-2
CDR3nt: TGTGCCAGCAGCCAAGAACGGTTGGGTGCGGTCTATGGCTACACCTTC
CDR3aa: CASSQERLGAVYGYTF

d_gene: -
abundance: -
j_gene: TRBJ1-1
v_gene: TRBV10-3
CDR3nt: TGTGCCATCAGTGAAGCGGGGGGCGGCACTGAAGCTTTCTTT
CDR3aa: CAISEAGGGTEAFF

d_gene: -
abundance: -
j_gene: TRBJ1-2
v_gene: TRBV20-1
CDR3nt: TGCAGTGCCTTTTATGGCTACACCTTC
CDR3aa: CSAFYGYTF

d_gene: TRBD1
abundance: -
j_gene: TRBJ1-2
v_gene: TRBV10-3
CDR3nt: TGTGCCATCTCCGGGACAGCTTATGGCTACACCTTC
CDR3aa: CAISGTAYGYTF

d_gene: TRBD2
abundance: once
j_gene: TRBJ2-3
v_gene: TRBV30
CDR3nt: TGTGCCTGGAGTGCACTAGCGGACACAGATACGCAGTATTTT
CDR3aa: CAWSALADTDTQYF

d_gene: -
abundance: -
j_gene: TRBJ1-2
v_gene: TRBV13
CDR3nt: TGTGCCAGCAGCCCGACAGATTCCTATGGCTACACCTTC
CDR3aa: CASSPTDSYGYTF

d_gene: -
abundance: few
j_gene: TRBJ1-5
v_gene: TRBV13
CDR3nt: TGTGCCAGCAGCCGAGGCCGCGATCAGCCCCAGCATTTT
CDR3aa: CASSRGRDQPQHF

d_gene: -
abundance: -
j_gene: TRBJ2-7
v_gene: TRBV2
CDR3nt: TGTGCCAGCAGTAAGGGTTTCTCTAGCCCGGATTACGAGCAGTACTTC
CDR3aa: CASSKGFSSPDYEQYF

d_gene: TRBD2
abundance: -
j_gene: TRBJ2-3
v_gene: TRBV27
CDR3nt: TGTGCCAGCAGTTTCGGTTCGGGACTAGCGGGGCCTAGCACAGATACGCAGTATTTT
CDR3aa: CASSFGSGLAGPSTDTQYF

d_gene: -
abundance: -
j_gene: TRBJ2-1
v_gene: TRBV10-1
CDR3nt: TGCGCCAGCAGTGACCCCGGGACTCCGGGTTGGTTCTTC
CDR3aa: CASSDPGTPGWFF

d_gene: -
abundance: -
j_gene: TRBJ2-7
v_gene: TRBV7-2
CDR3nt: TGTGCCAGCAGTTTGCTAGGCCAGGGGTCCCGGTCCTACGAGCAGTACTTC
CDR3aa: CASSLLGQGSRSYEQYF

d_gene: TRBD1
abundance: few
j_gene: TRBJ1-6
v_gene: TRBV2
CDR3nt: TGTGCCAGCAGCTCACTTAGGACAGGGAATTCACCCCTCCACTTT
CDR3aa: CASSSLRTGNSPLHF

d_gene: TRBD2
abundance: -
j_gene: TRBJ2-3
v_gene: TRBV9
CDR3nt: TGTGCCAGCAGCCCCAACCTAGCGGGGGGGCCATCAGATACGCAGTATTTT
CDR3aa: CASSPNLAGGPSDTQYF

d_gene: -
abundance: -
j_gene: TRBJ2-5
v_gene: TRBV7-7
CDR3nt: TGTGCTAGCAGCTTCGTAGCCTCATGTGGAGAGACCCAGTACTTC
CDR3aa: CASSFVASCGETQYF

d_gene: -
abundance: -
j_gene: TRBJ2-7
v_gene: TRBV7-9
CDR3nt: TGTGCCAGCAGCCCAGGGGGGTCCTCCTACGAGCAGTACTTC
CDR3aa: CASSPGGSSYEQYF

d_gene: -
abundance: -
j_gene: TRBJ1-2
v_gene: TRBV7-9
CDR3nt: TGTGCCAGCAGCCCCCTTGCCTGGGCCGTACAGGTCTTTTATGGCTACACCTTC
CDR3aa: CASSPLAWAVQVFYGYTF

d_gene: TRBD1
abundance: -
j_gene: TRBJ2-7
v_gene: TRBV27
CDR3nt: TGTGCCAGCAGTTGGACAGGGACGGACCTCTCCTACGAGCAGTACTTC
CDR3aa: CASSWTGTDLSYEQYF